The present T cell receptor beta chain was sequenced within a study of blood T cell repertoires in COVID-19. Sequencing was performed with immunoSEQ multiplex PCR; in TCRdb, only in-frame clones are kept and a portion is missing. The table includes approximately 170,000 clones, roughly 90% detected once. Donors were grouped by their self-reported clinical history. This CDR3 contains 13 residues. J lost 7 bases, V lost 3 bases, and 3 bases had no gene match. The V gene's germline CDR1 is KGHSH and CDR2 LQKENI. The sample taken for sequencing was PBMCs or T cells enriched from blood (not recorded which). The sequence was obtained from a young woman who had recovered from COVID-19. The chain carries TRBV18 and TRBJ2-1, with 7 bases aligning to TRBD1. Written as DNA, the CDR3 is TGTGCCAGCTCACCCGGGACAGATAATGAGCAGTTCTTC. Amino acids: CASSPGTDNEQFF.